A single sample gave rise to the 5 T cell receptor beta chains below, sequenced in a study of graft-versus-host responses after intestinal transplantation. Data came from immunoSEQ multiplex PCR; TCRdb stores just in-frame clones and leaves some out. The data hold about 63,000 clones, with around nine tenths observed a single time. Intraepithelial and lamina propria lymphocytes were released after the graft tissue was processed. The sequencing here drew on ileum tissue, taken 357 days after transplant. The receptors were sampled from a human patient who received an intestinal transplant, so some T cells may come from the graft donor.

The chain is built from TRBV2 and TRBJ2-5, with a possible D match to TRBD2 (6 bases). Trimming cost V 0 bases and J 3 bases, with 8 bases left between them. The CDR3 is 14 amino acids. Germline V lookup: CDR1 SNHLY, CDR2 FYNNEI. The CDR3 loop is CASSEAGGEETQYF. As DNA, the CDR3 is TGTGCCAGCAGTGAAGCGGGAGGAGAAGAGACCCAGTACTTC.

The chain links TRBV15 to TRBJ1-6; 8 bases align to TRBD1. The CDR3 sequence is 15 residues long. Germline V lookup: CDR1 LNHNV, CDR2 YYDKDF (reference sequence). V was pared by 3 bases and J by 8 bases, with 6 bases of the junction left unmatched. CDR3 sequence reads: CATSRPGQGYSPLHF. CDR3 DNA: TGTGCCACCAGCAGGCCTGGACAGGGATATTCACCCCTCCACTTT.

The chain links TRBV18 to TRBJ1-5; the D is unclear. CDR3 size: 14 residues. Germline CDR1 KGHSH, CDR2 LQKENI. The ends were cut back, 6 bases at V and 2 bases at J, with 11 bases in the middle. CDR3 bases: TGTGCCAGCTCGAACTCTGGGGGCAATCAGCCCCAGCATTTT. It yields the protein CASSNSGGNQPQHF.

The J gene is TRBJ2-5, the V gene TRBV28; no clear D gene. Germline CDR1 is MDHEN and CDR2 is SYDVKM. The CDR3 has 12 amino acids. V was cut by 4 bases and J by 0 bases, with 3 bases left in between. The CDR3 sequence is CASSWDQETQYF. CDR3 nucleotides: TGTGCCAGCAGTTGGGACCAAGAGACCCAGTACTTC.

This chain links TRBV6-1 with TRBJ2-7; D might be TRBD1 (6 bases). This CDR3 is built from 14 residues. Germline lookup yields CDR1 MNHNS and CDR2 SASEGT. With 0 bases removed from V and 3 bases from J, the gap between germline ends came to 9 bases. This CDR3 reads CASSEAEQGYEQYF. The CDR3 DNA reads as TGTGCCAGCAGTGAAGCGGAACAGGGCTACGAGCAGTACTTC.